The 7 T cell receptor beta chains listed next were all sequenced from one sample in a study of blood T cells in healthy people across ages. Primed by a sample-barcoded 5' primer and a J-beta primer mix, a second PCR proceeded for 7 to 11 cycles. TCRdb processed the 5' RACE reads anew with MiXCR; each CDR3 protein has one entry. The sample lists 1.5 million to 2 million distinct CDR3 sequences, roughly 27% seen once, with approximately 7.7% in the top ten. The sample consisted of blood. The source is a young woman in good health.

In its sample, this clonotype was seen a few times. A much larger clone lies one base from this, so it may be a read error. The V and J genes are TRBV7-2 and TRBJ1-5; TRBD1 agrees at 9 bases. Trimming removed 5 bases from V and 5 bases from J; junction bases left unmatched: 4. Germline CDR1 reads SGHTA; CDR2 reads FQGNSA. CDR3 size: 14 residues. CDR3 residues: CASSPRTGDQPQHF. CDR3 nucleotide sequence: TGTGCCAGCAGCCCCCGGACAGGGGATCAGCCCCAGCATTTT.

This clonotype has ten or more counts. This sequence joins TRBV18 and TRBJ2-3; 7 bases agree with TRBD2. The CDR3 extends over 13 amino acids. Germline V gene lookup returns CDR1 KGHSH and CDR2 LQKENI. Losses at the gene ends were 8 bases for V and 4 bases for J; bases not matched to a gene: 6. The CDR3 region has the DNA TGTGCCAGCAGCCCGGCGGGGGCAGATACGCAGTATTTT. Its translation is CASSPAGADTQYF.

This chain joins TRBV2 and TRBJ2-3, with D maybe TRBD1 (5 bases). CDR3 size: 13 residues. Trimming took 6 bases from V and 6 from J, leaving 13 bases between them. CDR1 and CDR2 from the germline V gene are SNHLY and FYNNEI. CDR3 region: CASRGPVFDTQYF. Written as DNA, the CDR3 is TGTGCCAGCAGGGGGCCCGTGTTCGATACGCAGTATTTT. Complete variable domain (other parts from reference TRBV2 and TRBJ2-3): EPEVTQTPSHQVTQMGQEVILRCVPISNHLYFYWYRQILGQKVEFLVSFYNNEISEKSEIFDDQFSVERPDGSNFTLKIRSTKLEDSAMYFCASRGPVFDTQYFGPGTRLTVL.

This clonotype was counted a few times. V gene TRBV3-1 combines with J gene TRBJ2-7; 7 positions agree with TRBD2. Germline V gives CDR1 LGHDT, CDR2 YNNKEL (reference sequence). The CDR3 has 14 amino acids. The ends lost 5 bases at V and 3 bases at J; junction bases unmatched: 7. The CDR3 spells CASSCLAEGYEQYF. The CDR3 DNA reads as TGTGCCAGCAGCTGCCTAGCGGAGGGCTACGAGCAGTACTTC.

This clonotype was counted between two and nine times. CDR3 DNA: TGCGCCAGCAGCTTCCCGGACCCGCGACCTGGTGAGCAGTTCTTC. As protein: CASSFPDPRPGEQFF. The chain couples TRBV5-1 to TRBJ2-1, with D uncertain. CDR1 SGHRS and CDR2 YFSETQ come from the germline V gene. This CDR3 region has 15 residues. Trimming took off 2 bases at V and 9 bases at J, with 18 bases between the two ends.

The gene calls are TRBV28 and TRBJ2-1; the match to TRBD1 covers 8 bases. Per the germline V gene, CDR1 is MDHEN and CDR2 is SYDVKM. Trimming cost V 5 bases and J 7 bases; bases outside gene matches: 10. The CDR3 loop spans 15 amino acids. The CDR3 reads CASSPMDRASNEQFF. CDR3 bases: TGTGCCAGCAGTCCAATGGACAGGGCTTCGAATGAGCAGTTCTTC.

This clonotype was detected many times. The chain recombines TRBV7-2 with TRBJ1-5; D is unresolved. V was cut by 5 bases and J by 0 bases, with 8 bases left in between. Per germline, CDR1 SGHTA and CDR2 FQGNSA. The CDR3 covers 14 residues. Written as DNA, the CDR3 is TGTGCCAGCAGCCCACGAGGTAGCAATCAGCCCCAGCATTTT. Its protein product is CASSPRGSNQPQHF. Using reference TRBV7-2 and TRBJ1-5 for the parts outside the CDR3, the full variable domain is GAGVSQSPSNKVTEKGKDVELRCDPISGHTALYWYRQSLGQGLEFLIYFQGNSAPDKSGLPSDRFSAERTGGSVSTLTIQRTQQEDSAVYLCASSPRGSNQPQHFGDGTRLSIL.